This record covers a single TCR beta chain. Its antigen is currently unknown. This sample was taken from a study of shared clonotypes between healthy human individuals. Method: immunoSEQ multiplex PCR; TCRdb's copy keeps in-frame clones and lacks some. Among 2 million or so clones, approximately 95% were seen once, and the ten largest hold 0.1% to 0.15%. All donors were Caucasian adults living in Nashville, Tennessee. The CDR3 runs to 16 residues. In germline, CDR1 is LNHDA, CDR2 SQIVND (reference sequence). Trimming removed 5 bases from V and 0 bases from J; junction bases left unmatched: 8. Overall study results and limits: Generation probabilities of non-shared clonotypes were lower (relative to those shared by all four donors). In a few donors, around 5% of naive CD4 clonotypes appeared in common.

The receptor was isolated from a man aged 18 to 30 in good health. V gene TRBV19 combines with J gene TRBJ2-7, with TRBD2 identical over 9 bases. Sequencing was performed on naive CD4+ T cells sorted from blood. Subset described: CD45RA+ positively selected. CDR3 loop: CASSRSGGPSSYEQYF. The CDR3 nucleotides are TGTGCCAGTAGTCGCAGCGGGGGGCCGTCCTCCTACGAGCAGTACTTC.